These T cell receptor beta chains were read from a single sample in a study of shared clonotypes between healthy human individuals. Generated by immunoSEQ multiplex PCR, the TCRdb table keeps only in-frame clones and is missing some. Among a few million clones listed, roughly 92% were seen once. The sample comprised naive CD4+ T cells sorted from blood. The receptor source for this set is a man younger than 30 in good health. CDR3s include the opening cysteine and the closing phenylalanine or tryptophan. A D gene is named only where the DNA matches it firmly. Size is stated for part of the rows, as once, few or many counts, or as a class when the clone is expanded.

V gene: TRBV30; J gene: TRBJ1-5; D gene: NA; clone size: NA; CDR3 DNA: TGTGCCTGGAACAGGGCAAGGAATCAGCCCCAGCATTTT; CDR3 protein: CAWNRARNQPQHF
V gene: TRBV30; J gene: TRBJ2-1; D gene: TRBD1; clone size: NA; CDR3 DNA: TGTGCCTGGGCCCATAAAGACAGGGCGCCCGCAGGGGAGCAGTTCTTC; CDR3 protein: CAWAHKDRAPAGEQFF
V gene: TRBV7-2; J gene: TRBJ1-4; D gene: NA; clone size: NA; CDR3 DNA: TGTGCCAGCAGCTTAGGGGGGGGGCGTCGTGAAAAACTGTTTTTT; CDR3 protein: CASSLGGGRREKLFF
V gene: TRBV7-2; J gene: TRBJ2-2; D gene: NA; clone size: few; CDR3 DNA: TGTGCCAGCAGCTCATACACCGGGGAGCTGTTTTTT; CDR3 protein: CASSSYTGELFF
V gene: TRBV5-4; J gene: TRBJ2-1; D gene: NA; clone size: once; CDR3 DNA: TGTGCCAGCAGCAAGGGAGGGAGGGCCATTATAGAGGGGGATGAGCAGTTCTTC; CDR3 protein: CASSKGGRAIIEGDEQFF
V gene: TRBV6-1; J gene: TRBJ1-1; D gene: TRBD1; clone size: NA; CDR3 DNA: TGTACCAGCAGGGGGGACAACTATAACACTGAAGCTTTCTTT; CDR3 protein: CTSRGDNYNTEAFF
V gene: TRBV6-1; J gene: TRBJ2-7; D gene: NA; clone size: once; CDR3 DNA: TGTGCCAGCAGTGGGGTACGGTCCTACGAGCAGTACTTC; CDR3 protein: CASSGVRSYEQYF
V gene: TRBV20-1; J gene: TRBJ1-1; D gene: NA; clone size: few; CDR3 DNA: TGCAGTGCTAGCGAAGCCGTCAAAGCTTTCTTT; CDR3 protein: CSASEAVKAFF
V gene: TRBV6-1; J gene: TRBJ2-7; D gene: NA; clone size: NA; CDR3 DNA: TGTGCCAGCTCCAGCGCCGGGACGGTCTCCTACGAGCAGTACTTC; CDR3 protein: CASSSAGTVSYEQYF
V gene: TRBV2; J gene: TRBJ1-2; D gene: NA; clone size: once; CDR3 DNA: TGTGCCAGCGCTGGAAGAGGCGCCGGCGACTATGGCTACACCTTC; CDR3 protein: CASAGRGAGDYGYTF
V gene: TRBV2; J gene: TRBJ1-2; D gene: TRBD1; clone size: NA; CDR3 DNA: TGTGCCAGCAAACAGGGGTATGGCTACACCTTC; CDR3 protein: CASKQGYGYTF
V gene: TRBV9; J gene: TRBJ2-2; D gene: NA; clone size: NA; CDR3 DNA: TGTGCCAGCAGCGTAGGAGGTCGTCTAGACACCGGGGAGCTGTTTTTT; CDR3 protein: CASSVGGRLDTGELFF
V gene: TRBV2; J gene: TRBJ2-2; D gene: TRBD1; clone size: NA; CDR3 DNA: TGTGCCCGACAGGGTGAGAGCGGGGAGCTGTTTTTT; CDR3 protein: CARQGESGELFF
V gene: TRBV9; J gene: TRBJ2-5; D gene: TRBD2; clone size: NA; CDR3 DNA: TGTGCCAGCAGCGTATGGCCAAGCGGGGGGGCCGGAATGAATAGAGAGACCCAGTACTTC; CDR3 protein: CASSVWPSGGAGMNRETQYF
V gene: TRBV6-5; J gene: TRBJ1-1; D gene: NA; clone size: few; CDR3 DNA: TGTGCCAGCAGTTACTTGGGGAACACTGAAGCTTTCTTT; CDR3 protein: CASSYLGNTEAFF
V gene: TRBV5-1; J gene: TRBJ2-7; D gene: NA; clone size: NA; CDR3 DNA: TGCGCCAGCAGCTGGACCGGGACCCCGCCCTACGAGCAGTACTTC; CDR3 protein: CASSWTGTPPYEQYF
V gene: TRBV21-1; J gene: TRBJ2-2; D gene: NA; clone size: NA; CDR3 DNA: NA; CDR3 protein: CASSKSWGQGIPGELFF
V gene: TRBV6-5; J gene: TRBJ1-1; D gene: NA; clone size: NA; CDR3 DNA: TGTGCCAGCACGTGGCCGGGGGCCTTGGAAGCTTTCTTT; CDR3 protein: CASTWPGALEAFF
V gene: TRBV18; J gene: TRBJ1-3; D gene: NA; clone size: NA; CDR3 DNA: TGTGCCAGCTCGCTACTCATGGACCCCGTATACACCATATATTTT; CDR3 protein: CASSLLMDPVYTIYF
V gene: TRBV18; J gene: TRBJ2-5; D gene: NA; clone size: NA; CDR3 DNA: TGTGCCAGCTCAGTCATCCAAGAGACCCAGTACTTC; CDR3 protein: CASSVIQETQYF
V gene: TRBV5-1; J gene: TRBJ1-4; D gene: NA; clone size: NA; CDR3 DNA: TGCGCCAGCAGCTTGGCCCAGGTAGTGGGGAAGGGCACCGAAAAACTGTTTTTT; CDR3 protein: CASSLAQVVGKGTEKLFF
V gene: TRBV30; J gene: TRBJ2-1; D gene: NA; clone size: NA; CDR3 DNA: TGTGCCTGGAGTGTAAACAGGCGGAATGAGCAGTTCTTC; CDR3 protein: CAWSVNRRNEQFF
V gene: TRBV10-3; J gene: TRBJ2-1; D gene: TRBD2; clone size: NA; CDR3 DNA: TGTGCCATCAAAGGTAGCGGGGGAAACTACAATGAGCAGTTCTTC; CDR3 protein: CAIKGSGGNYNEQFF
V gene: TRBV5-1; J gene: TRBJ2-6; D gene: TRBD2; clone size: NA; CDR3 DNA: TGCGCCAGCAGCTCCTTAGGTAGCGGGGAGCCTGGGGCCAACGTCCTGACTTTC; CDR3 protein: CASSSLGSGEPGANVLTF
V gene: TRBV19; J gene: TRBJ1-3; D gene: NA; clone size: NA; CDR3 DNA: TGTGCCAGTATCCGGACGGCTAGCTCTGGAAACACCATATATTTT; CDR3 protein: CASIRTASSGNTIYF
V gene: TRBV19; J gene: TRBJ2-1; D gene: NA; clone size: NA; CDR3 DNA: TGTGCCAGTAGTAGGGTTGGGGGTAGCTCCTACAATGAGCAGTTCTTC; CDR3 protein: CASSRVGGSSYNEQFF
V gene: TRBV4-3; J gene: TRBJ1-2; D gene: NA; clone size: NA; CDR3 DNA: TGCGCCAGCAGCCAAGATTTGGAGGGCTACACCTTC; CDR3 protein: CASSQDLEGYTF
V gene: TRBV11-1; J gene: TRBJ2-1; D gene: NA; clone size: NA; CDR3 DNA: TGTGCCAGCAGCCTCCCCCCCCCGGGGCCCTTGTTCTTC; CDR3 protein: CASSLPPPGPLFF
V gene: TRBV30; J gene: TRBJ1-2; D gene: TRBD1; clone size: NA; CDR3 DNA: TGTGCCTGGAGGTTAGACAGGGGCCACTATGGCTACACCTTC; CDR3 protein: CAWRLDRGHYGYTF
V gene: TRBV5-1; J gene: TRBJ2-7; D gene: NA; clone size: NA; CDR3 DNA: TGCGCCAGCAGCTTGAGATCCGACCCCCTCTACGAGCAGTACTTC; CDR3 protein: CASSLRSDPLYEQYF
V gene: TRBV19; J gene: TRBJ1-2; D gene: NA; clone size: NA; CDR3 DNA: TGTGCCAGTATGTTGAACTATGGCTACACCTTC; CDR3 protein: CASMLNYGYTF
V gene: TRBV4-2; J gene: TRBJ2-7; D gene: NA; clone size: NA; CDR3 DNA: TGTGCCAGCAGCCAGGTCACTACCTACGAGCAGTACTTC; CDR3 protein: CASSQVTTYEQYF
V gene: TRBV6-1; J gene: TRBJ1-2; D gene: NA; clone size: NA; CDR3 DNA: TGTGCCATCAAAGGACAGAGTAACTATGGCTACACCTTC; CDR3 protein: CAIKGQSNYGYTF
V gene: TRBV30; J gene: TRBJ1-6; D gene: TRBD1; clone size: NA; CDR3 DNA: TGTGCCTGGAGTGTTGACAGGGTAAATTCACCCCTCCACTTT; CDR3 protein: CAWSVDRVNSPLHF
V gene: TRBV7-2; J gene: TRBJ1-1; D gene: NA; clone size: few; CDR3 DNA: TGTGCCAGCAGCTTAAGTGGGGGGATTCGTCAAGCTTTCTTT; CDR3 protein: CASSLSGGIRQAFF
V gene: TRBV28; J gene: TRBJ2-3; D gene: NA; clone size: NA; CDR3 DNA: TGTGCCAGCAGTTTAAGGGGCCGGGGCACAGATACGCAGTATTTT; CDR3 protein: CASSLRGRGTDTQYF
V gene: TRBV5-3; J gene: TRBJ1-5; D gene: TRBD1; clone size: few; CDR3 DNA: TGTGCCAGAAGCTACGGACAGGATCAGCCCCAGCATTTT; CDR3 protein: CARSYGQDQPQHF
V gene: TRBV5-1; J gene: TRBJ1-2; D gene: TRBD1; clone size: NA; CDR3 DNA: TGCGCCAGCAACATGGATACAGGGGTAGATGGCTACACCTTC; CDR3 protein: CASNMDTGVDGYTF
V gene: TRBV7-2; J gene: TRBJ2-5; D gene: NA; clone size: NA; CDR3 DNA: TGTGCCAGCAGCTCCGGACAGAAAGAGACCCAGTACTTC; CDR3 protein: CASSSGQKETQYF
V gene: TRBV6-6; J gene: TRBJ2-7; D gene: NA; clone size: NA; CDR3 DNA: TGTGCCAGCAGTGTCGGGGACGGTCCCTACGAGCAGTACTTC; CDR3 protein: CASSVGDGPYEQYF
V gene: TRBV6-5; J gene: TRBJ2-1; D gene: TRBD2; clone size: NA; CDR3 DNA: TGTGCCAGCAGAACCTGGACTAGCTCCTACAATGAGCAGTTCTTC; CDR3 protein: CASRTWTSSYNEQFF
V gene: TRBV11-2; J gene: TRBJ1-2; D gene: NA; clone size: NA; CDR3 DNA: TGTGCCAGCAGCCCTTCTTATAGTGGCTACACCTTC; CDR3 protein: CASSPSYSGYTF